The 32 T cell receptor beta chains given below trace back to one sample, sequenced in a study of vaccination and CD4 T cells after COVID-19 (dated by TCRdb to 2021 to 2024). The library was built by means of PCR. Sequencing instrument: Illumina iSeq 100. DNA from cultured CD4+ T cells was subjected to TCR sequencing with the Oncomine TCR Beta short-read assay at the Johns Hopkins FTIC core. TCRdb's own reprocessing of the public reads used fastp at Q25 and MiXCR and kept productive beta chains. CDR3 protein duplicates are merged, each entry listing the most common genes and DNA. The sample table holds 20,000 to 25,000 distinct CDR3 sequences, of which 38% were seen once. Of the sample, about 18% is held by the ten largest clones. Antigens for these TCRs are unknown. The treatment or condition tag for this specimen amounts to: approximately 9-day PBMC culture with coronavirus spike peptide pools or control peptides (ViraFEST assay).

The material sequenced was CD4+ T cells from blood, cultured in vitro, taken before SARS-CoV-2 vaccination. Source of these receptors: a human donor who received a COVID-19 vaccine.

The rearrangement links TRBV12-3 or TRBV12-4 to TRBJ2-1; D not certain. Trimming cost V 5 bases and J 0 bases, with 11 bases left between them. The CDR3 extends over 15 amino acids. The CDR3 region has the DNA TGTGCCAGCAGTGATCTCCCGAGCTCCTACAATGAGCAGTTCTTC. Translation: CASSDLPSSYNEQFF.

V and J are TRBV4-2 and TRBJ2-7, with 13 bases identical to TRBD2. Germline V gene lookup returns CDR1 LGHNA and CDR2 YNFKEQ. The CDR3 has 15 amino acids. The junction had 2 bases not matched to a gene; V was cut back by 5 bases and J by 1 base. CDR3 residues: CASSTGLAGSYEQYF. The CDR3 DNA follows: TGTGCCAGCAGCACGGGACTAGCGGGATCCTACGAGCAGTACTTC.

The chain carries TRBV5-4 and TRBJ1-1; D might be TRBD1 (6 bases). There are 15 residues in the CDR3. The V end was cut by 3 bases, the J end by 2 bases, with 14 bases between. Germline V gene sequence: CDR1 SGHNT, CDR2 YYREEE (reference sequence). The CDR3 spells CASSSRTEFNTEAFF. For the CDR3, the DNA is TGTGCCAGCAGCTCAAGGACAGAGTTTAACACTGAAGCTTTCTTT.

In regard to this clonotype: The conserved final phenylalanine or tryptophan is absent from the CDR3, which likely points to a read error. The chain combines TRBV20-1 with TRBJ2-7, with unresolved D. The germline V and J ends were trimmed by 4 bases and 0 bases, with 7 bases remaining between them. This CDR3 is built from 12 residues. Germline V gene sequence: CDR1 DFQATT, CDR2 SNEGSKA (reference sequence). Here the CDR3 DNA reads TGCAGTGCTAAGAAGCGCTCCTACGAGCAGTACCTC. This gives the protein CSAKKRSYEQYL.

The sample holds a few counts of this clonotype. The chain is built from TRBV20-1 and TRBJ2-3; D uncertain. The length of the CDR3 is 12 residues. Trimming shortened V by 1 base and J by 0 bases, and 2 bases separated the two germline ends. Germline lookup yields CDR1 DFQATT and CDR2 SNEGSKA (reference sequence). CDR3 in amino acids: CSARGSTDTQYF. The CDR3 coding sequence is TGCAGTGCTAGAGGGAGCACAGATACGCAGTATTTT.

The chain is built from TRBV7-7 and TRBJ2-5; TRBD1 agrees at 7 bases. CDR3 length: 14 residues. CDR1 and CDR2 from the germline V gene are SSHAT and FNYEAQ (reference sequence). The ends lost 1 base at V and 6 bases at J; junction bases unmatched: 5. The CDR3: CASSLGEGAKTQYF. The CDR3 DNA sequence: TGTGCCAGCAGCTTAGGAGAGGGGGCAAAGACCCAGTACTTC.

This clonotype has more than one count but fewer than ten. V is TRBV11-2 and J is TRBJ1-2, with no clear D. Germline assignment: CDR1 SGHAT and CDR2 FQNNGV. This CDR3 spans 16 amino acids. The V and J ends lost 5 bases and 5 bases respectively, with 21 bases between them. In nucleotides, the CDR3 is TGTGCCAGCAGCCCCTCCTCCGGGCAGGCGGGTTATGGCTACACCTTC. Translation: CASSPSSGQAGYGYTF.

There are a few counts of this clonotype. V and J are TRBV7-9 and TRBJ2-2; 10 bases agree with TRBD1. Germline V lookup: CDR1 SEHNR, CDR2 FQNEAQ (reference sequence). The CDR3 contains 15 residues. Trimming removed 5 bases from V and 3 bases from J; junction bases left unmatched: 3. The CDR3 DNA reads TGTGCCAGCAGCCTGGACAGGGGGTACACCGGGGAGCTGTTTTTT. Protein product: CASSLDRGYTGELFF.

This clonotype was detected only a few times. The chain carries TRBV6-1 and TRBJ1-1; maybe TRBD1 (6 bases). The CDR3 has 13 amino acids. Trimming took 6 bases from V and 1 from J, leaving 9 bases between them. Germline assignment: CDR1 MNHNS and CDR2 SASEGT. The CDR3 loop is CASRRGSNTEAFF. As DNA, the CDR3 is TGTGCCAGCAGGAGGGGGTCGAACACTGAAGCTTTCTTT.

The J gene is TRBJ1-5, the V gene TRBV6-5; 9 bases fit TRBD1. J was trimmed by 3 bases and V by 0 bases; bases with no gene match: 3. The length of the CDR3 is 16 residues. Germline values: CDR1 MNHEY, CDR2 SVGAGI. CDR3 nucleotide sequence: TGTGCCAGCAGTTACTCGTACAGGGGGCCCAATCAGCCCCAGCATTTT. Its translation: CASSYSYRGPNQPQHF.

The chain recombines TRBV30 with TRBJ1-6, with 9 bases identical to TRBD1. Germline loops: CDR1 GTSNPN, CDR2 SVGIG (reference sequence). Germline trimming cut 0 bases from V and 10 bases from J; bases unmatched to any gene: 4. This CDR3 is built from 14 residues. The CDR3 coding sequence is TGTGCCTGGAGTGTACAGGGGGCTAACTCACCCCTCCACTTT. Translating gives CAWSVQGANSPLHF.

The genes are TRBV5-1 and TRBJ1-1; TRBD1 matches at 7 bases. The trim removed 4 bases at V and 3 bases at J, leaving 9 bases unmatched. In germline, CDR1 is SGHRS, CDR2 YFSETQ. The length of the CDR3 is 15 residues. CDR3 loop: CASSPHPDRDTEAFF. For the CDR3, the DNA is TGCGCCAGCAGCCCTCACCCAGACAGGGACACTGAAGCTTTCTTT.

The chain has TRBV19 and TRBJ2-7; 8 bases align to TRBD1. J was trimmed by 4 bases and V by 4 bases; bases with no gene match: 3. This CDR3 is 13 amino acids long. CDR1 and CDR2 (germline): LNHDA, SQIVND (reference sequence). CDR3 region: CASSRRTGYEQYF. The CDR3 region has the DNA TGTGCCAGTAGTAGAAGGACAGGGTACGAGCAGTACTTC.

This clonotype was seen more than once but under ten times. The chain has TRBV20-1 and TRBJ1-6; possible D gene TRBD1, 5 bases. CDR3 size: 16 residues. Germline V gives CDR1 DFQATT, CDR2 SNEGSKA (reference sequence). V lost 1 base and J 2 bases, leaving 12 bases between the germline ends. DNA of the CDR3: TGCAGTGCTAGAGTTGAGCAGGGCGCCTATAATTCACCCCTCCACTTT. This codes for CSARVEQGAYNSPLHF.

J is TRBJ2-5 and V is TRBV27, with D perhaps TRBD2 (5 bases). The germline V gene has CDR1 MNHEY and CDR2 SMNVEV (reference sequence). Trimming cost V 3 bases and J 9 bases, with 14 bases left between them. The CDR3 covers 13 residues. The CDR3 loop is CASSFIRGGAQYF. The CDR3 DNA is TGTGCCAGCAGTTTTATTCGGGGTGGGGCCCAGTACTTC.

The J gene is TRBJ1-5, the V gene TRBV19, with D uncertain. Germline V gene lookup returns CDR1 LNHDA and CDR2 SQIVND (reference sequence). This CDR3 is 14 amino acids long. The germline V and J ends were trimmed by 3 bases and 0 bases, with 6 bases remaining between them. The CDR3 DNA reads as TGTGCCAGTAGTATCAGGAATAGCAATCAGCCCCAGCATTTT. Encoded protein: CASSIRNSNQPQHF.

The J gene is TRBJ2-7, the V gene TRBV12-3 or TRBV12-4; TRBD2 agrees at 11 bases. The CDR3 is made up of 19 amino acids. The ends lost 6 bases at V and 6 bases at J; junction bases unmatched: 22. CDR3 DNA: TGTGCCAGCAGCCCCGCCCGGCTAGCGGGGGGCCGTCCCTCTTTCGAGCAGTACTTC. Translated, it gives CASSPARLAGGRPSFEQYF.

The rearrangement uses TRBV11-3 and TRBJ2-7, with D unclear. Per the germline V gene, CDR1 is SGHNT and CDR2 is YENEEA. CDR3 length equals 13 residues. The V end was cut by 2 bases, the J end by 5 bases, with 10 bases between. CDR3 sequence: CASSLSGSHEQYF. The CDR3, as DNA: TGTGCCAGCAGCTTATCCGGGTCCCACGAGCAGTACTTC.

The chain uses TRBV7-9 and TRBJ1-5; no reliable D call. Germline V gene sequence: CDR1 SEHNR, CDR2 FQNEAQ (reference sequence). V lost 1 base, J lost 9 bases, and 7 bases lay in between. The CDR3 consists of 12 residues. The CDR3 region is CASSLEAPPQHF. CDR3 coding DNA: TGTGCCAGCAGCTTAGAGGCCCCGCCCCAGCATTTT.

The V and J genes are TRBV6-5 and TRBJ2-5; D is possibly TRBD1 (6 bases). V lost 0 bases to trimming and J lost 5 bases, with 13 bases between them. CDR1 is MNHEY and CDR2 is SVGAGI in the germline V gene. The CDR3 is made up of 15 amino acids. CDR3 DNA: TGTGCCAGCAGTTACTCGTATTTTAGGGGGGAGACCCAGTACTTC. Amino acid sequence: CASSYSYFRGETQYF.

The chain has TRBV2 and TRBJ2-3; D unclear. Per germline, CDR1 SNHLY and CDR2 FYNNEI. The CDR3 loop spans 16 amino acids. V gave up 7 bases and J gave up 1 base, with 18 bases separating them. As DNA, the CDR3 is TGTGCCAGCACCCGCCGAACCTCCGGAGGCACAGATACGCAGTATTTT. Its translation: CASTRRTSGGTDTQYF.

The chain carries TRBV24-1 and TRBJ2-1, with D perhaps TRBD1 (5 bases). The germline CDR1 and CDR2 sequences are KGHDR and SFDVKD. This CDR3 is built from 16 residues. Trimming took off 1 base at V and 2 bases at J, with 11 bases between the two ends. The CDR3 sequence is CATSDFRQGTYNEQFF. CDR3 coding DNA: TGTGCCACCAGTGATTTTAGGCAGGGTACCTACAATGAGCAGTTCTTC.

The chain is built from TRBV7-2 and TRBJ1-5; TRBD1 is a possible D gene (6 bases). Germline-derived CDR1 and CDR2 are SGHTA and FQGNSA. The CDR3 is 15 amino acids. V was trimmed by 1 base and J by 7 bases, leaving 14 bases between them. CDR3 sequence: CASSLGGQVSQPQHF. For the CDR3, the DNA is TGTGCCAGCAGCTTAGGGGGGCAGGTAAGCCAGCCCCAGCATTTT.

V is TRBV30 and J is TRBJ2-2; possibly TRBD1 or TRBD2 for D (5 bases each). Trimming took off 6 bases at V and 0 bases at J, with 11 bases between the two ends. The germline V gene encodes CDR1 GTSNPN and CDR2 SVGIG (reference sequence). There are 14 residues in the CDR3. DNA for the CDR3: TGTGCCTGCCACCGGGGCGCGAACACCGGGGAGCTGTTTTTT. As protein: CACHRGANTGELFF.

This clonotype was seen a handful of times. The DNA for the CDR3 is TGCGCCAGCAGTCGGACGGCCGGGGGGCATGGCTACACCTTC. This sequence encodes CASSRTAGGHGYTF. This sequence joins TRBV5-1 and TRBJ1-2; the D gene is possibly TRBD1 (6 bases). The CDR3 runs 14 residues. The V gene lost 5 bases and the J gene lost 6 bases, with 17 bases spanning the gap. Germline loops: CDR1 SGHRS, CDR2 YFSETQ.

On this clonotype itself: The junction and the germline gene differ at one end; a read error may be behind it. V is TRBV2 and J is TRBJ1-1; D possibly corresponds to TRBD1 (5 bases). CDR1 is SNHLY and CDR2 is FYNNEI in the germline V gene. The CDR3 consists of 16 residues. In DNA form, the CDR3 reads TGTGCCAGCAGTGGAAATCAGGGACGGGGAATCACTGGAGCTTTCTTT. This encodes CASSGNQGRGITGAFF.

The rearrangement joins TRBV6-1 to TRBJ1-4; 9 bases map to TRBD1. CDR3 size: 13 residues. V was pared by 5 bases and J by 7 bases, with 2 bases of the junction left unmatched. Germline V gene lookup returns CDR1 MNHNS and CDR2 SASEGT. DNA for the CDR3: TGTGCCAGCAGTATGACAGGGGGTGAAAAACTGTTTTTT. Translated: CASSMTGGEKLFF.

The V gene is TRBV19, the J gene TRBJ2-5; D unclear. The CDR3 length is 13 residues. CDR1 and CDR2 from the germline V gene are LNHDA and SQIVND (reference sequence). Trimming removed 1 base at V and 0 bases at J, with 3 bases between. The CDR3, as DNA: TGTGCCAGTAGTATAGCCCACCAAGAGACCCAGTACTTC. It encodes CASSIAHQETQYF.

As DNA, the CDR3 is TGTGCCACCACCCTGGAAAGGGGCGCCTACGAGCAGTACTTC. Translating it yields CATTLERGAYEQYF. The rearrangement links TRBV15 to TRBJ2-7; TRBD1 is a possible D gene (5 bases). V lost 7 bases and J 2 bases, leaving 15 bases between the germline ends. The CDR3 contains 14 residues. Per germline, CDR1 LNHNV and CDR2 YYDKDF (reference sequence).

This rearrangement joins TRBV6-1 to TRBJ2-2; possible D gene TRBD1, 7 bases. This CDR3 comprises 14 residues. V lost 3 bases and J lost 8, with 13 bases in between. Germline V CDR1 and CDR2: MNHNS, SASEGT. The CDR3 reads CASSDRGVTGELFF. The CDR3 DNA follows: TGTGCCAGCAGTGACAGGGGGGTCACTGGGGAGCTGTTTTTT.

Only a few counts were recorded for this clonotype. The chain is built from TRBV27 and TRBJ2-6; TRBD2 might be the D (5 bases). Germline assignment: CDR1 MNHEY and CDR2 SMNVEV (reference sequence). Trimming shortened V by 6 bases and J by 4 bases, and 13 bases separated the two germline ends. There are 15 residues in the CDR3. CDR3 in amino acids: CASRVGVSGANVLTF. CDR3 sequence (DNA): TGTGCCAGCAGGGTCGGGGTTTCAGGGGCCAACGTCCTGACTTTC.

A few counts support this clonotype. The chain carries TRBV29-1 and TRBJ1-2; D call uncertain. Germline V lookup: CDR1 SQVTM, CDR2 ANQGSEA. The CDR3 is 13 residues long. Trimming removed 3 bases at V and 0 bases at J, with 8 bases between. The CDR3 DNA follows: TGCAGCGTTGATAACGTCCCTAACTATGGCTACACCTTC. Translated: CSVDNVPNYGYTF. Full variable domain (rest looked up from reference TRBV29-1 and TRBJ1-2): SAVISQKPSRDICQRGTSLTIQCQVDSQVTMMFWYRQQPGQSLTLIATANQGSEATYESGFVIDKFPISRPNLTFSTLTVSNMSPEDSSIYLCSVDNVPNYGYTFGSGTRLTVV.